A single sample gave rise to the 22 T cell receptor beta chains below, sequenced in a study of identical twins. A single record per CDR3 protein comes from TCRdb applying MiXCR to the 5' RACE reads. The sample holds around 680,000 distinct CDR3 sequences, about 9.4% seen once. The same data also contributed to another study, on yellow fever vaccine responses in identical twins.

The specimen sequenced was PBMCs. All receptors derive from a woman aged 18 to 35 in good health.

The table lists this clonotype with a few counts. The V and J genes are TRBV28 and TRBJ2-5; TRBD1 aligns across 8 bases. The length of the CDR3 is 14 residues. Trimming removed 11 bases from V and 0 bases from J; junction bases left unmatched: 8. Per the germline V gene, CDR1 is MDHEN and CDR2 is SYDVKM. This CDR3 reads CAVDRGPYQETQYF. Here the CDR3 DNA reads TGTGCCGTCGACAGGGGCCCGTACCAAGAGACCCAGTACTTC. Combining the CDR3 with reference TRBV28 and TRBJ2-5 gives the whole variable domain DVKVTQSSRYLVKRTGEKVFLECVQDMDHENMFWYRQDPGLGLRLIYFSYDVKMKEKGDIPEGYSVSREKKERFSLILESASTNQTSMYLCAVDRGPYQETQYFGPGTRLLVL.

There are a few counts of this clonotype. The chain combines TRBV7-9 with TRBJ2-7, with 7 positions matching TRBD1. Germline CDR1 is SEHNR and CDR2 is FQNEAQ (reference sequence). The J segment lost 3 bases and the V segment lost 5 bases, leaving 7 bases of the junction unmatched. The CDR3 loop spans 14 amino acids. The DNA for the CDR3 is TGTGCCAGCAGCCTGTCGACAGGGTACTACGAGCAGTACTTC. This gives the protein CASSLSTGYYEQYF.

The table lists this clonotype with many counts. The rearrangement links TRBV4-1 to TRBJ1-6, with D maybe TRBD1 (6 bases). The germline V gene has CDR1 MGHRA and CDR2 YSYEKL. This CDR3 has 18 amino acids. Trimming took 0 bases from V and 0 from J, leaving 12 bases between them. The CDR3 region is CASSQDPGASSYNSPLHF. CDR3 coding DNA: TGCGCCAGCAGCCAAGATCCGGGGGCGAGCTCCTATAATTCACCCCTCCACTTT.

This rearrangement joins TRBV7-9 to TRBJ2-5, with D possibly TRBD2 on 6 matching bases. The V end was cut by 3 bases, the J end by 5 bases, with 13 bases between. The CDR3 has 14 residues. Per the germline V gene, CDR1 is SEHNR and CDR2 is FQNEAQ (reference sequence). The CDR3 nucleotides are TGTGCCAGCAGCTTCGTGGAGGGGCGGGAGACCCAGTACTTC. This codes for CASSFVEGRETQYF.

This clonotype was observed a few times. The CDR3 spells CASSLARSGTGPNYGYTF. The CDR3 DNA reads TGCGCCAGCAGCTTAGCCCGATCCGGGACAGGCCCAAACTATGGCTACACCTTC. The rearrangement joins TRBV5-1 to TRBJ1-2; 8 nucleotides line up with TRBD1. Germline CDR1 SGHRS, CDR2 YFSETQ. The V segment lost 2 bases and the J segment 2 bases; nucleotides outside the gene matches: 14. The CDR3 has 18 amino acids.

CDR3 region: CASSPQGADLVSYNEQFF. As DNA, the CDR3 is TGTGCCAGCAGCCCACAGGGGGCCGATCTCGTCTCCTACAATGAGCAGTTCTTC. The chain has TRBV28 and TRBJ2-1, with 9 nucleotides matching TRBD1. Germline CDR1 MDHEN, CDR2 SYDVKM. The CDR3 runs 18 residues. Trimming at V came to 6 bases and at J to 0 bases, leaving 12 bases not matched to a gene. Based on the CDR3 plus reference TRBV28 and TRBJ2-1, the full variable domain is DVKVTQSSRYLVKRTGEKVFLECVQDMDHENMFWYRQDPGLGLRLIYFSYDVKMKEKGDIPEGYSVSREKKERFSLILESASTNQTSMYLCASSPQGADLVSYNEQFFGPGTRLTVL.

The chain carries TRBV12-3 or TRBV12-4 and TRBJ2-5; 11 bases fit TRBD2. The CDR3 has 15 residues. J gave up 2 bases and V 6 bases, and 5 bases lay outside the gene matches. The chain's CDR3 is CASRSGTSGQETQYF. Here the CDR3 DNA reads TGTGCCAGCAGGTCAGGGACTAGCGGACAAGAGACCCAGTACTTC.

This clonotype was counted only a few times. The DNA for the CDR3 is TGTGCCAGCAGTTACATACGGGGGCATGAGCAGTTCTTC. It codes for CASSYIRGHEQFF. The chain joins TRBV6-5 to TRBJ2-1; either TRBD1 or TRBD2 may supply D (6 bases each). V gave up 2 bases and J gave up 8 bases, with 10 bases separating them. This CDR3 comprises 13 residues. Germline V gene lookup returns CDR1 MNHEY and CDR2 SVGAGI.

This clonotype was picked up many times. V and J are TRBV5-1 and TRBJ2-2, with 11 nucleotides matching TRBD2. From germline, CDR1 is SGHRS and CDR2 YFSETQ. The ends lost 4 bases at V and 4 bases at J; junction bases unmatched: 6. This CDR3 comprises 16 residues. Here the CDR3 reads CASSPLAGGITGELFF. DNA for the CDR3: TGCGCCAGCAGCCCCTTAGCGGGGGGGATCACCGGGGAGCTGTTTTTT.

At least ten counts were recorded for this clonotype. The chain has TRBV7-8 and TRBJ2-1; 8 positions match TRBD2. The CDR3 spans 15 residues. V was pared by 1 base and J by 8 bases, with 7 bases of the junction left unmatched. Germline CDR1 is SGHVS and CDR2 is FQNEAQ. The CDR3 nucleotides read TGTGCCAGCAGCTTAGGCGGGGGGCACCCCGATGAGCAGTTCTTC. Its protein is CASSLGGGHPDEQFF.

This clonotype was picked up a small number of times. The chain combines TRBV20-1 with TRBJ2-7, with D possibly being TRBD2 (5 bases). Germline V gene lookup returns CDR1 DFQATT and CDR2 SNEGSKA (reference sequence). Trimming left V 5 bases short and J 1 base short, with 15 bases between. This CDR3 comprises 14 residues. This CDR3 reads CSAARDPSSYEQYF. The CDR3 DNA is TGCAGTGCTGCACGGGATCCATCATCCTACGAGCAGTACTTC.

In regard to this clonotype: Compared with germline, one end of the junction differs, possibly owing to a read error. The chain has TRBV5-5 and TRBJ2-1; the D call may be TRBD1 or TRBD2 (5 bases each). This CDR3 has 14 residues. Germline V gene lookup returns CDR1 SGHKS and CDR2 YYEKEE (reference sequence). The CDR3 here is CAISPGPAYNEQFF. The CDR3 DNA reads TGTGCCATCAGCCCGGGACCCGCCTACAATGAGCAGTTCTTC.

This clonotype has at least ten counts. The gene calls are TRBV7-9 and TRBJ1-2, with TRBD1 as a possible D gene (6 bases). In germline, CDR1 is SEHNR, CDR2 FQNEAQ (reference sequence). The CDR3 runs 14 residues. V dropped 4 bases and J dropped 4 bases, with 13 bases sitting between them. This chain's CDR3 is CASSSAGQFYGYTF. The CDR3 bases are TGTGCCAGCAGCTCCGCAGGACAGTTCTATGGCTACACCTTC.

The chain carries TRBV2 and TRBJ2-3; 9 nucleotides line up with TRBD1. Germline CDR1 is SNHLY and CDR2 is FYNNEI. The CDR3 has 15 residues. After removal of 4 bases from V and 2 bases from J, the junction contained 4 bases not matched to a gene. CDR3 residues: CASSARDRDTDTQYF. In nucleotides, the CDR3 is TGTGCCAGCAGTGCACGGGACAGGGACACAGATACGCAGTATTTT.

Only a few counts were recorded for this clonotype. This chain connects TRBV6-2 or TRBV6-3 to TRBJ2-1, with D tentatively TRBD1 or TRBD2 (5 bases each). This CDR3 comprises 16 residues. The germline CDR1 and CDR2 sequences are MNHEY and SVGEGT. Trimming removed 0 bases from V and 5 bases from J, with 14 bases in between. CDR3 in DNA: TGTGCCAGCAGTTACTCTAGGTGGTCGGGACACAATGAGCAGTTCTTC. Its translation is CASSYSRWSGHNEQFF.

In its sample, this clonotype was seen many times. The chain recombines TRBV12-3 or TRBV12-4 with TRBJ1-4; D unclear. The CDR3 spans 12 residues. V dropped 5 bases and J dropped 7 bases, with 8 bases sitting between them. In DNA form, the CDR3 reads TGTGCCAGCAGTCAAATTTCTGAAAAACTGTTTTTT. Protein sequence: CASSQISEKLFF.

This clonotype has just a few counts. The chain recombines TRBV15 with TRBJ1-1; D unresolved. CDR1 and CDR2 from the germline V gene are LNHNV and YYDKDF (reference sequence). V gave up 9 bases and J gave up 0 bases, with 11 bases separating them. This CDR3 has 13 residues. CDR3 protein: CATSTVMNTEAFF. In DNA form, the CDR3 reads TGTGCCACGTCGACGGTTATGAACACTGAAGCTTTCTTT. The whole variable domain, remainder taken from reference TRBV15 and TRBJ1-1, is DAMVIQNPRYQVTQFGKPVTLSCSQTLNHNVMYWYQQKSSQAPKLLFHYYDKDFNNEADTPDNFQSRRPNTSFCFLDIRSPGLGDTAMYLCATSTVMNTEAFFGQGTRLTVV.

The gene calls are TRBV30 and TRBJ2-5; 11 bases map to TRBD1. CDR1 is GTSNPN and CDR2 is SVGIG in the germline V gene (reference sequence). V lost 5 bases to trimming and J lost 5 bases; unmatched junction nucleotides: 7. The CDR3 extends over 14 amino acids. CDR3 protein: CAWGTGGSVETQYF. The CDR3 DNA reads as TGTGCCTGGGGGACAGGGGGATCGGTGGAGACCCAGTACTTC.

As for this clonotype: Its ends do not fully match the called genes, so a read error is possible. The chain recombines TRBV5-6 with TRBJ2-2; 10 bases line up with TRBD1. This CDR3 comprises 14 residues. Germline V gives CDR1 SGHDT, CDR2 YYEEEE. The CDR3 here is CAISFGTGAGELFF. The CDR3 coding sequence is TGTGCCATCAGCTTCGGGACAGGGGCCGGGGAGCTGTTTTTT.

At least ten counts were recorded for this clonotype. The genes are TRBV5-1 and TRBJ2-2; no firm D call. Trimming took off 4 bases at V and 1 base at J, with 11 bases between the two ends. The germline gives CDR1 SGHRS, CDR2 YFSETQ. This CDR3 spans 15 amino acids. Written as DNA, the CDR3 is TGCGCCAGCAGCCCCCTCGATTGGAACACCGGGGAGCTGTTTTTT. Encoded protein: CASSPLDWNTGELFF.

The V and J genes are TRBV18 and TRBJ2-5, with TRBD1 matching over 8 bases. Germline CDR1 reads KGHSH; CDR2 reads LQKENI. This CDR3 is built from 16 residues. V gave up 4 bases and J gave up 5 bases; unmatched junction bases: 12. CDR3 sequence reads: CASSRTPTGGYETQYF. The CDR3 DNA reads TGTGCCAGCTCACGGACCCCCACAGGGGGTTATGAGACCCAGTACTTC. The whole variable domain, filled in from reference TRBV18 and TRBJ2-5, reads NAGVMQNPRHLVRRRGQEARLRCSPMKGHSHVYWYRQLPEEGLKFMVYLQKENIIDESGMPKERFSAEFPKEGPSILRIQQVVRGDSAAYFCASSRTPTGGYETQYFGPGTRLLVL.

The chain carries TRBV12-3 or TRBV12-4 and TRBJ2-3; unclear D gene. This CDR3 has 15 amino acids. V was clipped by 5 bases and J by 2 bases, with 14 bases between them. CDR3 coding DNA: TGTGCCAGCAGTCCGTTAAGGGATCTCACAGATACGCAGTATTTT. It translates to CASSPLRDLTDTQYF.